This T cell receptor beta chain was sequenced in a study of blood T cell repertoires in COVID-19. Study at large: Specimens from acute and convalescent COVID-19 originated in the United States, Italy and Spain.

How the authors handled the data: Reference gene primer amplification gave nucleated cell count estimates. Repertoires were generated with immunoSEQ multiplex PCR, while TCRdb's copy carries only in-frame clones and drops some. The DNA gave D and trimming, while V, J and clone size come from that table. The sample lists 100,000 to 150,000 clones, about 81% seen once, with about 15% in the top ten. Per germline, CDR1 KGHSH and CDR2 LQKENI. The CDR3 runs to 16 residues. The V and J ends lost 6 bases and 0 bases, in that order; junction bases with no gene match: 10. Material: peripheral blood. The V and J genes are TRBV18 and TRBJ2-7; 8 bases map to TRBD1. This clonotype was sampled from a man aged 25 to 40 with COVID-19, enrolled during active disease. CDR3 bases: TGTGCCAGCTCCCAGGGACAGGACGGGACCTCCTACGAGCAGTACTTC. Residues: CASSQGQDGTSYEQYF.